This T cell receptor (beta chain) was sequenced for a study of vaccination effects on CD4 cells after COVID-19. For this clone: Antigen: not known.

This table comes from immunoSEQ multiplex PCR, and its TCRdb copy is limited to in-frame clones, with some not included. The repertoire consists of roughly 40,000 clones, with approximately 67% occurring once and the leading ten covering around 3.8%. This CDR3 comprises 16 residues. The authors isolated CD4+ T cells after around nine days of culture. The clonotype comes from a human donor who received a COVID-19 vaccine. The sequences come from CD4+ T cells from PBMCs cultured without peptide, collected before COVID-19 vaccination. The chain uses TRBV1 and TRBJ1-2. TRBV1 is designated a pseudogene. The CDR3 bases are TGCACGAGGGGTTTAAGTCGGGCAGGGAGAGAGGGTGGCTACACCTTC. Its translation: CTRGLSRAGREGGYTF.